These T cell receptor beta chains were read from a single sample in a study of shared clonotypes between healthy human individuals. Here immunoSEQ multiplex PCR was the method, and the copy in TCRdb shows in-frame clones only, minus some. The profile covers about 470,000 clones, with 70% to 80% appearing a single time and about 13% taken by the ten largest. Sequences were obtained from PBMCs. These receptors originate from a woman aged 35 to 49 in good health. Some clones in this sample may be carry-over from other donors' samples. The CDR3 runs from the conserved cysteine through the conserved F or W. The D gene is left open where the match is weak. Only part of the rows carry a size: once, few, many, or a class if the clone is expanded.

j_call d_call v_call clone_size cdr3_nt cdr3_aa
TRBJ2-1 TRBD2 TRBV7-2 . TGTGCCAGCAGCTCAAAAGCGGGAGGGACCCCTGAGCAGTTCTTC CASSSKAGGTPEQFF
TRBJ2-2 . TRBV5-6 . TGTGCCAGCAGCTTGGCGGGGCGGAGCACCGGGGAGCTGTTTTTT CASSLAGRSTGELFF
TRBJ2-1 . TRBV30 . TGTGCCTGGACCGAGACTAACGGCAATGAGCAGTTCTTC CAWTETNGNEQFF
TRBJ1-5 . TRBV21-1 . TGTGCCAGCAGCAAGGGGAGAGGGAGGGGCAATCAGCCCCAGCATTTT CASSKGRGRGNQPQHF
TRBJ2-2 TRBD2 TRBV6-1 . TGTGCCAGCAGTGCCTCAGGACTAGCCGGCGGGGAGCTGTTTTTT CASSASGLAGGELFF
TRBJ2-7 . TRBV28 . TGTGCCAGCAGTCCAGAGGGGGAGCAGTACTTC CASSPEGEQYF
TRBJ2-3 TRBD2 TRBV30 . TGTGCCTGGAGTGTAGCGGGAGCTACAGATACGCAGTATTTT CAWSVAGATDTQYF
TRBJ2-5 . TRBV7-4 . TGTGCCAGCAGGTACGACAGGTTCCAAGAGACCCAGTACTTC CASRYDRFQETQYF
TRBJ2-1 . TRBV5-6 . TGTGCCAGCAGCACTCTGATCCGTGGGGCGCTTATGGGTGATGAGCAGTTCTTC CASSTLIRGALMGDEQFF
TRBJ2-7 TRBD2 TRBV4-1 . TGCGCCAGCAGCCAGAGTTTAGCGGGAGCCTACGAGCAGTACTTC CASSQSLAGAYEQYF
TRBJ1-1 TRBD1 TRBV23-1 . TGCGCCAGCTCCCCAGGGGCCGGGACAGAGAACACTGAAGCTTTCTTT CASSPGAGTENTEAFF
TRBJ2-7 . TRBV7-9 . TGTGCCAGCAGCTCAGACCTAGCGAGCTACGAGCAGTACTTC CASSSDLASYEQYF
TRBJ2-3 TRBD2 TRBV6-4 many TGTGCCAGCAGTGACGAGGGCGGGAGCGGCACAGATACGCAGTATTTT CASSDEGGSGTDTQYF
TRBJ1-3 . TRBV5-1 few TGCGCCAGCACCAGGGACTTGAACTCTGGAAACACCATATATTTT CASTRDLNSGNTIYF
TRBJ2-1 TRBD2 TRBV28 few TGTGCCAGCACCACGACTAGCGGCCGAAACAATGAGCAGTTCTTC CASTTTSGRNNEQFF
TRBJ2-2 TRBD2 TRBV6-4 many TGTGCCAGCAGCGGGGGGGAGACCGGGGAGCTGTTTTTT CASSGGETGELFF
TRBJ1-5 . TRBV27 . TGTGCCAGCAGAACACAGGGAAACTTAAATCAGCCCCAGCATTTT CASRTQGNLNQPQHF
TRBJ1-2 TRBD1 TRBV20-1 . TGCGGGGGACAGCTTGACTATGGCTACACCTTC CGGQLDYGYTF
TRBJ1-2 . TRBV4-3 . TGCGCCAGCAGCCAAGACAGGACCGCTCGGTATGGCTACACCTTC CASSQDRTARYGYTF
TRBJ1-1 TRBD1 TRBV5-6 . TGTGCCAGCAGCTTCGACAGGGGAGGGAACACTGAAGCTTTCTTT CASSFDRGGNTEAFF
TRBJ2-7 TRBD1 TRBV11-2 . TGTGCCAGCAGCCGCGACAGGGTATCCTACGAGCAGTACTTC CASSRDRVSYEQYF
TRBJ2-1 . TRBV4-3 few TGCGCCAGCAGCCAAGAAAGTTACAATGAGCAGTTCTTC CASSQESYNEQFF
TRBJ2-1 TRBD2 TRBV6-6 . TGTGCCAGCATTCCTAGCGGTTTGTACAATGAGCAGTTCTTC CASIPSGLYNEQFF
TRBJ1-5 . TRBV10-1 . TGCGCCAGCAGTGAGGGGGGTGGGCAGCCCCAGCATTTT CASSEGGGQPQHF
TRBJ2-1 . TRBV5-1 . TGCGCCAGCAGCTTGTGGTCCGAGACAAATGAGCAGTTCTTC CASSLWSETNEQFF
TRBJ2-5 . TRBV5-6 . TGTGCCAGCAGCTTGGTAGGGGCATGGGAAGAGACCCAGTACTTC CASSLVGAWEETQYF
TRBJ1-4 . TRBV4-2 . TGTGCCAGCAGCCAGGCAGGGGAGGGGAATGAAAAACTGTTTTTT CASSQAGEGNEKLFF
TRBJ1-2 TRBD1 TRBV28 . TGTGCCAGCAGTTTCCGACAGGGGGCTTTAAATGGCTACACCTTC CASSFRQGALNGYTF
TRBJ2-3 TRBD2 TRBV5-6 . TGTGCCAGCAGCTTGGGGGGCGTGCTAGCGGCTAGCACAGATACGCAGTATTTT CASSLGGVLAASTDTQYF
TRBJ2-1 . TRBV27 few TGTGCCAGCCGGGGACACCTTTACAATGAGCAGTTCTTC CASRGHLYNEQFF
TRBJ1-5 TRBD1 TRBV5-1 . TGCGCCAGCAGCTTGGTTCCGGGACAGGGGGGAGATCAGCCCCAGCATTTT CASSLVPGQGGDQPQHF
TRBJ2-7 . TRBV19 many TGTGCCAGTTCCCCCGGGGTACCCTACGAGCAGTACTTC CASSPGVPYEQYF
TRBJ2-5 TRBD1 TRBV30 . TGTGCCTGGAGTGCCGGACAGGTTGAGACCCAGTACTTC CAWSAGQVETQYF
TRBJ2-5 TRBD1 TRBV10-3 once TGTGCCATCAGCGAGGGACAGATCCAAGAGACCCAGTACTTC CAISEGQIQETQYF
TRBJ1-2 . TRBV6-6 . TGTGCCAGCAGTTCTCCTCGTGATAACTATGGCTACACCTTC CASSSPRDNYGYTF
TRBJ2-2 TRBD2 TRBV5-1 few TGCGCCAGCAGCCGGGACGGTAGCGGGAGGGTCGATACCGGGGAGCTGTTTTTT CASSRDGSGRVDTGELFF
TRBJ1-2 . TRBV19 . TGTGCCAGTAGTATAAGGGCAGGGACCAACTATGGCTACACCTTC CASSIRAGTNYGYTF
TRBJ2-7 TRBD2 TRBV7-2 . TGTGCCAGCAGCTTAGGTGGTCGGCGGGGGAAGGGATACGAGCAGTACTTC CASSLGGRRGKGYEQYF
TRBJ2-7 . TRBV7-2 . TGTGCCAGCAGCTCCACTTACGTCGAGCAGTACTTC CASSSTYVEQYF
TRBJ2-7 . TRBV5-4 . TGTGCCAGCAGCACCGACTACGAGCAGTACTTC CASSTDYEQYF
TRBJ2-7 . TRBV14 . TGTGCCAGCAGCCAAAATCAGGCGAGCTACGAGCAGTACTTC CASSQNQASYEQYF
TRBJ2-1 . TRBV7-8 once TGTGCCAGCAGCTTTAGTGTTACACCCCGGTACAATGAGCAGTTCTTC CASSFSVTPRYNEQFF
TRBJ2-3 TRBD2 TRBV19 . TGTGCCAGTAGTTCTCTAGCGGGAGGACTTCATACGCAGTATTTT CASSSLAGGLHTQYF
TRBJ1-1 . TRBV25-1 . TGTGCCAGTCAGAGGGTTGGAACTGAAGCTTTCTTT CASQRVGTEAFF
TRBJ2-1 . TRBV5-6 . TGTGCCAGCAGCTTGAAGGAGGGTAGCGTTATCGTCAATGAGCAGTTCTTC CASSLKEGSVIVNEQFF